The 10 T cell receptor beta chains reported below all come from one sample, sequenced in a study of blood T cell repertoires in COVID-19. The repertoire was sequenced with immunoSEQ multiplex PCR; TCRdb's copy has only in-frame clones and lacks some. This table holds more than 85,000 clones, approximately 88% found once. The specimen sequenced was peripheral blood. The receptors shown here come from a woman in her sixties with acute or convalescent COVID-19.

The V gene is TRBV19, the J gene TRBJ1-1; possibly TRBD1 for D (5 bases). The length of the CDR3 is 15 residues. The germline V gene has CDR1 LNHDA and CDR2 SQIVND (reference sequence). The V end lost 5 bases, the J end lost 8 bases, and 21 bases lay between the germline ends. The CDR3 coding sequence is TGTGCCAGTAGTCATAGACCTCCCGGGGGTTCGGAAGCTTTCTTT. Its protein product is CASSHRPPGGSEAFF.

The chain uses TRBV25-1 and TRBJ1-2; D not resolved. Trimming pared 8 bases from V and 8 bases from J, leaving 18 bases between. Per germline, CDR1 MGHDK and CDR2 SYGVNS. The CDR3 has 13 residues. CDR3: CASSAPTPGGYTF. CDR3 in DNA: TGTGCCAGCTCGGCCCCGACGCCGGGGGGCTACACCTTC.

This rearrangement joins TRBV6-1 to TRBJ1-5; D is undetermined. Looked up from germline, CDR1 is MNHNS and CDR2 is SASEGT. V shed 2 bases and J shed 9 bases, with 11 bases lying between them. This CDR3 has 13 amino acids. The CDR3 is CASSERGIRPQHF. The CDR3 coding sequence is TGTGCCAGCAGTGAAAGAGGGATCCGGCCCCAGCATTTT.

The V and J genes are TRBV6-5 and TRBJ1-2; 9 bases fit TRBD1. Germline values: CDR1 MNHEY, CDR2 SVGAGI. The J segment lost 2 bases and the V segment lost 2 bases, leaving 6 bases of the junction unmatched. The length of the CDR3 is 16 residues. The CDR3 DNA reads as TGTGCCAGCAGTTACGGGACAGGGACAAGGAACTATGGCTACACCTTC. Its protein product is CASSYGTGTRNYGYTF.

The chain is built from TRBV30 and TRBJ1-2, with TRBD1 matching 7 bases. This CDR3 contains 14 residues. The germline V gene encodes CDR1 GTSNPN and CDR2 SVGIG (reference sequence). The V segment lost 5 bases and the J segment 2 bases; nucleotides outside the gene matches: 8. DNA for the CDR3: TGTGCCTGGCCCCGCCCGGGACAGAACTATGGCTACACCTTC. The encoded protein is CAWPRPGQNYGYTF.

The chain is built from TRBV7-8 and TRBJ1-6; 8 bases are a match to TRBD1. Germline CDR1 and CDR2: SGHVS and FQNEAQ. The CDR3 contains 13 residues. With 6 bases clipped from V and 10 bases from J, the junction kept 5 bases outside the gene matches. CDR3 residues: CASRQGGRSPLHF. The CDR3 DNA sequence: TGTGCCAGCAGACAGGGGGGAAGGTCACCCCTCCACTTT.

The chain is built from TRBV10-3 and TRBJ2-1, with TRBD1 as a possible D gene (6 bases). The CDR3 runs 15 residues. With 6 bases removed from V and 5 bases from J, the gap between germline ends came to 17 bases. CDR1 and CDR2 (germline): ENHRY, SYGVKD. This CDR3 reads CAIRGDISGDNEQFF. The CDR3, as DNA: TGTGCCATCAGGGGGGACATCTCTGGGGACAATGAGCAGTTCTTC.

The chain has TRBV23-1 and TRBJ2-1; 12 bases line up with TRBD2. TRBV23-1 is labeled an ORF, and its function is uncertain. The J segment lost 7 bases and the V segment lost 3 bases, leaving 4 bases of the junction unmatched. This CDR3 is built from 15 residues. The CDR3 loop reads CASSHPTSGSNEQFF. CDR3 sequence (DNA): TGCGCCAGCAGTCACCCGACTAGCGGGAGTAATGAGCAGTTCTTC.

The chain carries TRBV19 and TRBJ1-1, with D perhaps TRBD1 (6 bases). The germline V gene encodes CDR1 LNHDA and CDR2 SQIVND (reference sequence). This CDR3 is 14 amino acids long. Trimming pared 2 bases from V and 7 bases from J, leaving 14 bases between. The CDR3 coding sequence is TGTGCCAGTAGTATACGGTCAGGGGTTGGTGAAGCTTTCTTT. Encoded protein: CASSIRSGVGEAFF. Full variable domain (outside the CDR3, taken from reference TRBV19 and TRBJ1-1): DGGITQSPKYLFRKEGQNVTLSCEQNLNHDAMYWYRQDPGQGLRLIYYSQIVNDFQKGDIAEGYSVSREKKESFPLTVTSAQKNPTAFYLCASSIRSGVGEAFFGQGTRLTVV.

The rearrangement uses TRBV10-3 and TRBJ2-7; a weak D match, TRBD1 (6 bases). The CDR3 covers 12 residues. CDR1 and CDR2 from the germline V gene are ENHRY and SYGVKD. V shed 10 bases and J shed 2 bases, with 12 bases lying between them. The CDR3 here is CATSGDPYEQYF. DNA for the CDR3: TGTGCCACCTCAGGGGATCCCTACGAGCAGTACTTC.